This TCR beta chain was recorded in a study of CD8+ T cells in alopecia areata. A remark on this clone: Its antigen is undetermined.

The CDR3 loop spans 17 amino acids. Trimming took 4 bases from V and 0 from J; bases not matched to a gene: 11. Germline assignment: CDR1 PRHDT and CDR2 FYEKMQ (reference sequence). Following extraction, RNA underwent reverse transcription to cDNA, which served as the sequencing template. Repertoires were generated with immunoSEQ multiplex PCR, while TCRdb's copy carries only in-frame clones and drops some. The sample carries 90,000 to 120,000 clones, around 59% recorded once. Overall study findings and caveats: Higher clonality was seen in lesional scalp than in normal scalp, especially in alopecia totalis/universalis. Scalp sequencing also captures normal skin's resident alphabeta T cells.

This receptor was identified in a human donor in good health. Sequencing input: CD8+ T cells sorted from blood. This chain uses TRBV13 with TRBJ2-5; 7 bases are a match to TRBD1. As DNA, the CDR3 is TGTGCCAGCAGCTCACACGACGGGACAGAGTACCAAGAGACCCAGTACTTC. Encoded protein: CASSSHDGTEYQETQYF.